A few counts support the clone carrying this TCR beta chain. This sample is drawn from a study of shared clonotypes between healthy human individuals. The CDR3 spans 16 residues. The germline CDR1 and CDR2 sequences are ENHRY and SYGVKD. Trimming cost V 1 base and J 2 bases; bases outside gene matches: 4. Profiling relied on immunoSEQ multiplex PCR, and the TCRdb table lists in-frame clones only, not all of them. The sample holds about 730,000 clones, just under 75% seen once. The chain has TRBV10-3 and TRBJ2-3; 9 bases align to TRBD2. The sequence was obtained from a woman in her twenties or thirties in good health. Material for sequencing was memory CD4+ T cells sorted from blood. Subset indicated: CD45RA-negative fraction. CDR3 region: CAISEYPSGTTDTQYF. As DNA, the CDR3 is TGTGCCATCAGTGAGTACCCTAGCGGGACCACAGATACGCAGTATTTT.